This TCR beta chain is from a study of blood T cells in healthy people across ages. At least 5.5 micrograms of total RNA were extracted per sample. A J-beta primer mix and a sample-barcoded 5' primer were used in a second PCR of roughly 6 to 12 cycles. Using its own MiXCR run on the 5' RACE reads, TCRdb lists one record per CDR3 protein. Of around 1,600,000 distinct CDR3 sequences listed, about 42% were seen once; the top ten hold about 4%. Germline values: CDR1 MNHEY, CDR2 SVGAGI. The CDR3 is 14 residues long. Trimming pared 8 bases from V and 0 bases from J, leaving 11 bases between. The clonotype originates from a woman aged 18-35 years in good health. The chain is built from TRBV6-5 and TRBJ1-3; D unresolved. Specimen: blood. The CDR3 sequence: CASGLRASGNTIYF. The CDR3 DNA reads TGTGCCAGCGGCCTTAGGGCCTCTGGAAACACCATATATTTT.